This T cell receptor beta chain emerged from a study of T cells in Graves' hyperthyroidism and ophthalmopathy. This clonotype was seen many times. This CDR3 spans 15 amino acids. The ends were cut back, 3 bases at V and 3 bases at J, with 14 bases in the middle. CDR1 is MDHEN and CDR2 is SYDVKM in the germline V gene. What was amplified from RNA transcripts were TCR beta CDR3 regions. A first-round RT-PCR of the TCR CDR3 used the HTBI primer set. Using its own MiXCR run on the multiplex PCR reads, TCRdb lists one record per CDR3 protein. The sample lists about half a million distinct CDR3 sequences, 16% occurring once.

This receptor was obtained from a woman aged 25 to 39 with Graves' ophthalmopathy. The chain carries TRBV28 and TRBJ2-5; D might be TRBD2 (5 bases). The specimen was blood. This CDR3 is CASSFQRPEEETQYF. In nucleotides, the CDR3 is TGTGCCAGCAGTTTCCAAAGGCCGGAGGAAGAGACCCAGTACTTC.